The 18 T cell receptor beta chains below all came from one sample that was sequenced in a study of human T cells and chemical hapten exposure. Specified time point: patch test 1, 2 weeks after DPC sensitization. Treatment denoted: therapeutic diphenylcyclopropenone sensitization with weekly scalp DPC. MiXCR was run by TCRdb on the RACE reads, yielding one entry per CDR3 protein. The data show around 190,000 distinct CDR3 sequences, about 20% seen once. The sequenced sample was whole blood, obtained in connection with sensitization to the hapten diphenylcyclopropenone (DPC). These receptor sequences come from a woman between 50 and 59 years old with alopecia areata. Some clones in this sample may be carry-over from other donors' samples.

The chain employs TRBV12-3 or TRBV12-4 and TRBJ2-2; D is ambiguous. The CDR3 contains 13 residues. Trimming removed 1 base from V and 6 bases from J, with 6 bases in between. In DNA, the CDR3 is TGTGCCAGCAGTTTAGTAATTTCCGGGGAGCTGTTTTTT. The encoded protein is CASSLVISGELFF.

CDR3 nucleotides: TGCAGTGCTAGGGCGGGAGGAAGGTACGAGCAGTACTTC. This encodes CSARAGGRYEQYF. The gene calls are TRBV20-1 and TRBJ2-7; TRBD2 aligns across 8 bases. With 3 bases clipped from V and 4 bases from J, the junction kept 5 bases outside the gene matches. Germline-derived CDR1 and CDR2 are DFQATT and SNEGSKA (reference sequence). This CDR3 region has 13 residues.

The rearrangement joins TRBV11-2 to TRBJ2-1; no clear D gene. The V end lost 1 base, the J end lost 9 bases, and 16 bases lay between the germline ends. CDR1 and CDR2 from the germline V gene are SGHAT and FQNNGV. This CDR3 is 15 amino acids long. The CDR3 region has the DNA TGTGCCAGCAGCTTAGTAGCACGAGGTGGCGGTGAGCAGTTCTTC. It yields the protein CASSLVARGGGEQFF.

The chain uses TRBV2 and TRBJ1-5, with D perhaps matching TRBD1 (6 bases). Germline loops: CDR1 SNHLY, CDR2 FYNNEI. Trimming stripped 1 base from V and 2 bases from J, with 15 bases between. This CDR3 contains 17 residues. CDR3 region: CASSEEDRQAGNQPQHF. Written as DNA, the CDR3 is TGTGCCAGCAGTGAAGAAGATCGACAGGCTGGCAATCAGCCCCAGCATTTT. The full variable domain, rest sourced from reference TRBV2 and TRBJ1-5, is EPEVTQTPSHQVTQMGQEVILRCVPISNHLYFYWYRQILGQKVEFLVSFYNNEISEKSEIFDDQFSVERPDGSNFTLKIRSTKLEDSAMYFCASSEEDRQAGNQPQHFGDGTRLSIL.

The genes are TRBV5-6 and TRBJ1-6; D is unresolved. This CDR3 has 13 residues. Germline loops: CDR1 SGHDT, CDR2 YYEEEE. V was cut by 5 bases and J by 7 bases, with 10 bases left in between. CDR3: CASRKSFNSPLHF. CDR3 in DNA: TGTGCCAGCAGAAAGAGTTTCAATTCACCCCTCCACTTT.

The chain is built from TRBV5-1 and TRBJ2-2; D gene ambiguous. The germline V and J ends were trimmed by 0 bases and 5 bases, with 8 bases remaining between them. This CDR3 is 14 amino acids long. The V gene's germline CDR1 is SGHRS and CDR2 YFSETQ. The CDR3 coding sequence is TGCGCCAGCAGCTTGGATTTGGGGACCGGGGAGCTGTTTTTT. Translating it yields CASSLDLGTGELFF.

This clonotype has at least ten counts. The V call is TRBV10-3, the J call TRBJ2-1; 7 nucleotides line up with TRBD1. With 2 bases clipped from V and 3 bases from J, the junction kept 1 base outside the gene matches. CDR1 and CDR2 (germline): ENHRY, SYGVKD. The CDR3 runs to 14 residues. The CDR3 nucleotides read TGTGCCATCAGTGAGACAGGGGACTACAATGAGCAGTTCTTC. Translation gives CAISETGDYNEQFF.

J is TRBJ1-1 and V is TRBV10-3; no reliable D call. Trimming took 4 bases from V and 3 from J, leaving 12 bases between them. The CDR3 extends over 14 amino acids. Germline values: CDR1 ENHRY, CDR2 SYGVKD. DNA of the CDR3: TGTGCCATCAGTGCGGGTATTCACGACACTGAAGCTTTCTTT. Translating it yields CAISAGIHDTEAFF.

This clonotype was detected ten times or more. The chain carries TRBV7-2 and TRBJ2-4, with TRBD2 matching over 10 bases. The CDR3 runs 15 residues. CDR1 is SGHTA, CDR2 FQGNSA, per germline. With 5 bases clipped from V and 5 bases from J, the junction kept 6 bases outside the gene matches. Written as DNA, the CDR3 is TGTGCCAGCAGCCCTAGCGGGAGTTTTGAAAACATTCAGTACTTC. Protein: CASSPSGSFENIQYF.

This clonotype has more than one count but fewer than ten. This sequence joins TRBV7-9 and TRBJ1-2; 7 nucleotides line up with TRBD1. Losses at the gene ends were 5 bases for V and 2 bases for J; bases not matched to a gene: 5. The CDR3 is 14 amino acids. CDR1 and CDR2 (germline): SEHNR, FQNEAQ (reference sequence). CDR3 DNA: TGTGCCAGCAGCCCCCGGACAGGAAACTATGGCTACACCTTC. It codes for CASSPRTGNYGYTF.

This clonotype was seen a handful of times. The rearrangement joins TRBV27 to TRBJ1-2, with 10 nucleotides matching TRBD1. The CDR3 spans 14 residues. The junction had 4 bases not matched to a gene; V was cut back by 2 bases and J by 7 bases. Germline CDR1 reads MNHEY; CDR2 reads SMNVEV (reference sequence). Here the CDR3 DNA reads TGTGCCAGCAGTTTAGGGGGACAGGGGTTTGGCTACACCTTC. This translates into CASSLGGQGFGYTF.

In its sample, this clonotype was seen a few times. The gene calls are TRBV29-1 and TRBJ2-1; 7 nucleotides agree with TRBD2. The length of the CDR3 is 14 residues. V was pared by 7 bases and J by 2 bases, with 8 bases of the junction left unmatched. Germline V gene data show CDR1 as SQVTM and CDR2 as ANQGSEA. The CDR3 nucleotides read TGCAGCGCTGGGGGGGGGAGGGCCTACAATGAGCAGTTCTTC. Translation: CSAGGGRAYNEQFF.

V usage is TRBV20-1 and J usage is TRBJ2-5; the match to TRBD2 covers 11 bases. Germline values: CDR1 DFQATT, CDR2 SNEGSKA (reference sequence). The ends lost 6 bases at V and 4 bases at J; junction bases unmatched: 13. The CDR3 length is 16 residues. The CDR3: CSAHPITSGRRETQYF. CDR3 coding DNA: TGCAGTGCGCATCCGATAACTAGCGGGAGAAGAGAGACCCAGTACTTC.

This clonotype was counted a few times. The junction does not match germline at one end; this may be a read error. This chain connects TRBV5-5 to TRBJ1-2; D is perhaps TRBD1 (5 bases). This CDR3 comprises 13 residues. Germline V CDR1 and CDR2: SGHKS, YYEKEE (reference sequence). The CDR3 reads CASSLADGDRPLF. Written as DNA, the CDR3 is TGTGCCAGCAGCTTGGCCGACGGGGACCGACCACTATTC.

The chain couples TRBV20-1 to TRBJ1-2, with 7 bases fitting TRBD1. The trim removed 0 bases at V and 3 bases at J, leaving 7 bases unmatched. CDR3 length: 15 amino acids. Germline CDR1 DFQATT, CDR2 SNEGSKA (reference sequence). Here the CDR3 reads CSARERTGGYYGYTF. The CDR3 DNA reads as TGCAGTGCTAGAGAGCGGACAGGAGGGTACTATGGCTACACCTTC.

The rearrangement uses TRBV7-6 and TRBJ2-7, with 8 bases matching TRBD2. CDR3 length equals 15 residues. After removal of 1 base from V and 0 bases from J, the junction contained 2 bases not matched to a gene. Looked up from germline, CDR1 is SGHVS and CDR2 is FNYEAQ. The CDR3: CASSLEAGGSYEQYF. In DNA form, the CDR3 reads TGTGCCAGCAGCTTAGAGGCGGGGGGCTCCTACGAGCAGTACTTC.

The chain couples TRBV29-1 to TRBJ1-3; D ambiguous. CDR1 and CDR2 (germline): SQVTM, ANQGSEA. V shed 4 bases and J shed 2 bases, with 6 bases lying between them. The CDR3 totals 12 residues. CDR3 in DNA: TGCAGCGTTGGATCGGCTGGAAACACCATATATTTT. This sequence encodes CSVGSAGNTIYF. Filled out from reference TRBV29-1 and TRBJ1-3, the complete variable domain reads SAVISQKPSRDICQRGTSLTIQCQVDSQVTMMFWYRQQPGQSLTLIATANQGSEATYESGFVIDKFPISRPNLTFSTLTVSNMSPEDSSIYLCSVGSAGNTIYFGEGSWLTVV.

This clonotype has more than one count but fewer than ten. The chain employs TRBV20-1 and TRBJ2-2, with D hard to call. Trimming removed 6 bases from V and 2 bases from J, with 13 bases in between. The CDR3 sequence is 14 residues long. Germline assignment: CDR1 DFQATT and CDR2 SNEGSKA (reference sequence). As DNA, the CDR3 is TGCAGTGCCCCTGGCCCAATTAACACCGGGGAGCTGTTTTTT. Translation: CSAPGPINTGELFF.